The 25 T cell receptor beta chains presented below share a single source sample, sequenced in a study of blood T cell repertoires in COVID-19. TCRdb keeps only in-frame clones here, not all; method: immunoSEQ multiplex PCR. This sample yields about 280,000 clones, of which approximately 84% are seen a single time; 2% to 2.5% belongs to the top ten. Material: peripheral blood. Receptor source: a woman aged 25 to 39 who had recovered from COVID-19.

The rearrangement links TRBV7-9 to TRBJ2-5; TRBD2 is a possible D gene (5 bases). Looked up from germline, CDR1 is SEHNR and CDR2 is FQNEAQ (reference sequence). V dropped 8 bases and J dropped 7 bases, with 17 bases sitting between them. CDR3 length equals 13 residues. The CDR3 coding sequence is TGTGCCAGCCGTGAAGACCGGAGGAGGACCCAGTACTTC. It is translated as CASREDRRRTQYF.

This clone turned up a few times. This chain uses TRBV29-1 with TRBJ1-5, with TRBD1 matching 8 bases. The CDR3 is made up of 20 amino acids. Germline CDR1 is SQVTM and CDR2 is ANQGSEA. Trimming removed 2 bases from V and 5 bases from J; junction bases left unmatched: 23. The CDR3 region has the DNA TGCAGCGTTGAAAAGGAAGAGGGGGGAGGTTCGGACAGGGACGATCAGCCCCAGCATTTT. Protein: CSVEKEEGGGSDRDDQPQHF.

The rearrangement joins TRBV7-9 to TRBJ1-2; TRBD1 matches 7 bases. Germline values: CDR1 SEHNR, CDR2 FQNEAQ (reference sequence). The CDR3 is 13 amino acids. The junction had 6 bases not matched to a gene; V was cut back by 6 bases and J by 5 bases. The CDR3 region is CASSLDRKYGYTF. For the CDR3, the DNA is TGTGCCAGCAGTTTGGACAGGAAATATGGCTACACCTTC.

The chain couples TRBV11-3 to TRBJ2-7, with D perhaps matching TRBD2 (5 bases). CDR1 SGHNT and CDR2 YENEEA come from the germline V gene. The CDR3 sequence is 13 residues long. V was pared by 5 bases and J by 0 bases, with 8 bases between. The CDR3 bases are TGTGCCAGCAGCGACTACAACTCCTACGAGCAGTACTTC. Protein: CASSDYNSYEQYF.

V is TRBV10-2 and J is TRBJ1-2; 10 bases fit TRBD1. The germline V gene encodes CDR1 WSHSY and CDR2 SAAADI. With V trimmed by 6 bases and J by 7 bases, 11 bases remained unmatched. The CDR3 is 15 amino acids. CDR3: CASSGGPGQGSGYTF. The CDR3 DNA reads as TGCGCCAGCAGCGGGGGGCCGGGACAGGGGTCTGGCTACACCTTC.

The gene calls are TRBV6-2 or TRBV6-3 and TRBJ2-1; 10 positions agree with TRBD2. This CDR3 has 17 amino acids. Per the germline V gene, CDR1 is MNHEY and CDR2 is SVGEGT. With V trimmed by 4 bases and J by 9 bases, 15 bases remained unmatched. The CDR3 protein is CASSSAKLAGDGGEQFF. The DNA for the CDR3 is TGTGCCAGCAGTTCCGCGAAGCTAGCGGGAGATGGTGGTGAGCAGTTCTTC.

This clone was recorded once. V and J are TRBV10-3 and TRBJ1-2; D not resolved. Trimming cost V 5 bases and J 6 bases, with 13 bases left between them. The CDR3 loop spans 13 amino acids. CDR1 and CDR2 from the germline V gene are ENHRY and SYGVKD. CDR3 DNA: TGTGCCATCAGTTTTGATGGACTGGATGGCTACACCTTC. Residues: CAISFDGLDGYTF.

The chain recombines TRBV28 with TRBJ2-2, with no clear D. Germline values: CDR1 MDHEN, CDR2 SYDVKM. The CDR3 is made up of 14 amino acids. V lost 5 bases to trimming and J lost 4 bases, with 11 bases between them. The CDR3 spells CASSEYSFTGELFF. CDR3 bases: TGTGCCAGCAGTGAATACAGCTTCACCGGGGAGCTGTTTTTT.

The rearrangement joins TRBV9 to TRBJ2-1; 11 positions agree with TRBD2. Trimming removed 3 bases from V and 15 bases from J; junction bases left unmatched: 8. Germline V gene data show CDR1 as SGDLS and CDR2 as YYNGEE. This CDR3 contains 13 residues. CDR3 in DNA: TGTGCCAGCAGCGCCCAGACTAGCGGGATAAGGTTCTTC. This translates into CASSAQTSGIRFF.

The rearrangement joins TRBV19 to TRBJ1-2; D is uncertain. CDR1 is LNHDA, CDR2 SQIVND, per germline (reference sequence). Trimming stripped 3 bases from V and 4 bases from J, with 12 bases between. This CDR3 contains 14 residues. CDR3 amino acids: CASSISDGAYGYTF. CDR3 sequence (DNA): TGTGCCAGTAGTATTAGCGACGGCGCCTATGGCTACACCTTC. The whole variable domain, filled in from reference TRBV19 and TRBJ1-2, reads DGGITQSPKYLFRKEGQNVTLSCEQNLNHDAMYWYRQDPGQGLRLIYYSQIVNDFQKGDIAEGYSVSREKKESFPLTVTSAQKNPTAFYLCASSISDGAYGYTFGSGTRLTVV.

J is TRBJ2-7 and V is TRBV7-9; TRBD1 agrees at 9 bases. This CDR3 has 12 amino acids. Germline CDR1 and CDR2: SEHNR and FQNEAQ (reference sequence). V was clipped by 5 bases and J by 6 bases; unmatched bases: 2. The CDR3 loop is CASSMGQGEQYF. In DNA form, the CDR3 reads TGTGCCAGCAGCATGGGACAGGGCGAGCAGTACTTC. Full variable domain (remainder filled in from reference TRBV7-9 and TRBJ2-7): DTGVSQNPRHKITKRGQNVTFRCDPISEHNRLYWYRQTLGQGPEFLTYFQNEAQLEKSRLLSDRFSAERPKGSFSTLEIQRTEQGDSAMYLCASSMGQGEQYFGPGTRLTVT.

This clone was counted between two and nine times. One junction end does not reproduce the germline sequence, and a read error may be involved. The V and J genes are TRBV4-2 and TRBJ2-3, with 10 positions matching TRBD2. The CDR3 length is 16 residues. Germline loops: CDR1 LGHNA, CDR2 YNFKEQ. The CDR3 bases are TGTGCCAGCAGCCAGGGGCGACTAGCGGGCACGGATACGCAGTATTTT. Translation gives CASSQGRLAGTDTQYF.

This clone was seen a few times. This chain uses TRBV14 with TRBJ2-7, with 8 nucleotides matching TRBD1. The CDR3 spans 13 residues. Per the germline V gene, CDR1 is SGHDN and CDR2 is FVKESK. Trimming at V came to 3 bases and at J to 4 bases, leaving 2 bases not matched to a gene. The CDR3, as DNA: TGTGCCAGCAGCCATGACAGGGGTTACGAGCAGTACTTC. The encoded protein is CASSHDRGYEQYF.

The chain is built from TRBV23-1 and TRBJ2-7, with D possibly TRBD2 on 6 matching bases. TRBV23-1 is an open reading frame, and its role is uncertain. The CDR3 contains 14 residues. Deletions cut 1 base from V and 4 bases from J, with 11 bases between. DNA of the CDR3: TGCGCCAGCAGTCAATTGGCAGGGAGGTACGAGCAGTACTTC. This translates into CASSQLAGRYEQYF.

CDR3 sequence reads: CASTRDRRGNEQFF. The CDR3 DNA follows: TGTGCCAGTACCCGGGACAGGAGGGGCAATGAGCAGTTCTTC. The V call is TRBV19, the J call TRBJ2-1; 8 nucleotides agree with TRBD1. V shed 7 bases, J shed 6 bases, and the junction held 8 bases outside the gene matches. CDR1 is LNHDA and CDR2 is SQIVND in the germline V gene (reference sequence). CDR3 size: 14 residues.

The V call is TRBV6-5, the J call TRBJ2-2; 10 positions match TRBD2. This CDR3 is 14 amino acids long. V trimming: 4 bases; J trimming: 6 bases; junction bases outside the gene matches: 2. Germline V gene sequence: CDR1 MNHEY, CDR2 SVGAGI. CDR3 coding DNA: TGTGCCAGCAGTTTACTAGCGGGATCCGGGGAGCTGTTTTTT. Its translation: CASSLLAGSGELFF.

V is TRBV30 and J is TRBJ1-1, with no clear D. Germline loops: CDR1 GTSNPN, CDR2 SVGIG (reference sequence). This CDR3 has 16 residues. The V gene lost 0 bases and the J gene lost 0 bases, with 14 bases spanning the gap. CDR3 nucleotides: TGTGCCTGGAGTGTAACTGCAGGTGGAATGAACACTGAAGCTTTCTTT. This codes for CAWSVTAGGMNTEAFF.

V gene TRBV5-6 combines with J gene TRBJ1-2; no firm D call. V shed 3 bases and J shed 1 base, with 7 bases lying between them. The CDR3 spans 13 residues. In germline, CDR1 is SGHDT, CDR2 YYEEEE. The CDR3 nucleotides are TGTGCCAGCAGCTCGGTCCTTAACTATGGCTACACCTTC. It encodes CASSSVLNYGYTF.

V is TRBV7-2 and J is TRBJ1-4, with 7 bases lining up with TRBD1. In germline, CDR1 is SGHTA, CDR2 FQGNSA. CDR3 length: 15 residues. V was clipped by 5 bases and J by 8 bases; unmatched bases: 11. In nucleotides, the CDR3 is TGTGCCAGCAGCCCTCACAGGGGAGTTGAGGAAAAACTGTTTTTT. As protein: CASSPHRGVEEKLFF.

V gene TRBV29-1 combines with J gene TRBJ2-7; D unresolved. Germline values: CDR1 SQVTM, CDR2 ANQGSEA. The CDR3 has 12 residues. V was trimmed by 6 bases and J by 2 bases, leaving 11 bases between them. In nucleotides, the CDR3 is TGCAGCGTCCTGACTCTTGCCTACGAGCAGTACTTC. Its translation is CSVLTLAYEQYF.

This clone was found once. The chain recombines TRBV6-5 with TRBJ1-2; D is perhaps TRBD1 (6 bases). The CDR3 consists of 12 residues. Germline-derived CDR1 and CDR2 are MNHEY and SVGAGI. Trimming took 5 bases from V and 8 from J, leaving 12 bases between them. The CDR3 nucleotides are TGTGCCAGCAGTCCGACAGGTCACGGCTACACCTTC. Translating it yields CASSPTGHGYTF.

The chain joins TRBV5-1 to TRBJ2-2; 9 bases agree with TRBD1. Trimming at V came to 5 bases and at J to 6 bases, leaving 8 bases not matched to a gene. Germline CDR1 reads SGHRS; CDR2 reads YFSETQ. This CDR3 region has 15 residues. Written as DNA, the CDR3 is TGCGCCAGCAGGTCCGGGACAGGGTCACCCGGGGAGCTGTTTTTT. Translated: CASRSGTGSPGELFF.

The V call is TRBV5-5, the J call TRBJ1-5, with D maybe TRBD1 (5 bases). This CDR3 is built from 15 residues. CDR1 is SGHKS and CDR2 is YYEKEE in the germline V gene (reference sequence). The V end lost 5 bases, the J end lost 0 bases, and 12 bases lay between the germline ends. The CDR3 region has the DNA TGTGCCAGCAGTCGGGGGGGATCTAGCAATCAGCCCCAGCATTTT. This gives the protein CASSRGGSSNQPQHF.

The chain joins TRBV5-4 to TRBJ2-3; perhaps TRBD1 as D (5 bases). The V and J ends lost 2 bases and 1 base respectively, with 5 bases between them. In germline, CDR1 is SGHNT, CDR2 YYREEE (reference sequence). The CDR3 runs 13 residues. DNA for the CDR3: TGTGCCAGCAGCTTACAGGGCACAGATACGCAGTATTTT. It encodes CASSLQGTDTQYF.

The CDR3 nucleotides read TGCAGCGTGGGACTAGCGGGAGTGGATGAGCAGTTCTTC. Protein product: CSVGLAGVDEQFF. The V and J genes are TRBV29-1 and TRBJ2-1; the match to TRBD2 covers 14 bases. Trimming removed 6 bases from V and 8 bases from J; junction bases left unmatched: 3. The CDR3 runs to 13 residues. Germline V gene lookup returns CDR1 SQVTM and CDR2 ANQGSEA.